The 5 T cell receptor beta chains reported below all come from one sample, sequenced in a study of PD-1 blockade in classical Hodgkin lymphoma. Here immunoSEQ multiplex PCR was the method, and the copy in TCRdb shows in-frame clones only, minus some. The sample lists 21,000 or so clones, 74% occurring once. After autologous stem cell transplantation all patients relapsed, and prior brentuximab vedotin exposure differed between cohorts. The specimen was peripheral blood mononuclear cells (PBMCs), collected at baseline. These receptor sequences come from a human donor with classical Hodgkin lymphoma.

The chain uses TRBV4-1 and TRBJ1-2; 9 nucleotides align to TRBD1. Germline V gene sequence: CDR1 MGHRA, CDR2 YSYEKL. Germline trimming cut 5 bases from V and 1 base from J; bases unmatched to any gene: 8. The CDR3 consists of 16 residues. This chain's CDR3 is CASSNRQGQGNYGYTF. The DNA for the CDR3 is TGCGCCAGCAGCAATCGGCAGGGACAGGGTAACTATGGCTACACCTTC.

This clone was counted many times. The rearrangement uses TRBV9 and TRBJ1-6, with no clear D. The CDR3 spans 13 residues. The V gene's germline CDR1 is SGDLS and CDR2 YYNGEE. Trimming took off 0 bases at V and 8 bases at J, with 6 bases between the two ends. DNA of the CDR3: TGTGCCAGCAGCGTAGGAGGGTATTCACCCCTCCACTTT. This gives the protein CASSVGGYSPLHF.

The chain carries TRBV5-1 and TRBJ2-7; 7 nucleotides align to TRBD1. The CDR3 runs to 13 residues. The V gene's germline CDR1 is SGHRS and CDR2 YFSETQ. The trim removed 0 bases at V and 7 bases at J, leaving 4 bases unmatched. The CDR3 coding sequence is TGCGCCAGCAGCTTGGGACAGGGCGGAGAGCAGTACTTC. As protein: CASSLGQGGEQYF.

This sequence joins TRBV28 and TRBJ2-1, with 7 bases aligning to TRBD1. Trimming cost V 5 bases and J 4 bases; bases outside gene matches: 8. CDR1 is MDHEN, CDR2 SYDVKM, per germline. There are 15 residues in the CDR3. The CDR3 spells CASSLRQGAYNEQFF. For the CDR3, the DNA is TGTGCCAGCAGTCTAAGACAGGGCGCTTACAATGAGCAGTTCTTC. The full variable domain, in which reference TRBV28 and TRBJ2-1 provide the parts outside the CDR3, is DVKVTQSSRYLVKRTGEKVFLECVQDMDHENMFWYRQDPGLGLRLIYFSYDVKMKEKGDIPEGYSVSREKKERFSLILESASTNQTSMYLCASSLRQGAYNEQFFGPGTRLTVL.

This clone was observed a few times. This sequence joins TRBV7-9 and TRBJ1-4; 9 bases line up with TRBD1. CDR1 and CDR2 (germline): SEHNR, FQNEAQ (reference sequence). CDR3 size: 14 residues. V was clipped by 5 bases and J by 7 bases; unmatched bases: 5. The CDR3 is CASSRGQGGEKLFF. CDR3 nucleotide sequence: TGTGCCAGCAGCCGGGGACAGGGAGGTGAAAAACTGTTTTTT.